What follows are 27 T cell receptor beta chains derived from one specimen sequenced in a study of shared clonotypes between healthy human individuals. The naive CD8 subset, CD45RO-negative cells positively selected for CCR7, excluded terminally differentiated effector memory CD45RA+ cells. Profiled with immunoSEQ multiplex PCR; TCRdb holds only in-frame clones, not every one. This table holds some 630,000 clones, approximately 96% found once. The specimen sequenced was naive CD8+ T cells sorted from blood. These receptors were collected from a woman aged 25 to 45 in good health.

The gene calls are TRBV30 and TRBJ1-1; the D is unclear. V was pared by 4 bases and J by 11 bases, with 17 bases between. The germline CDR1 and CDR2 sequences are GTSNPN and SVGIG (reference sequence). There are 12 residues in the CDR3. The CDR3 nucleotides are TGTGCCTGGACAAAGCAGGACCGTGATGCTTTCTTT. It translates to CAWTKQDRDAFF.

The chain's CDR3 is CASSPRTGHSYEQYF. CDR3 nucleotide sequence: TGTGCCAGCAGTCCCCGGACAGGCCACTCCTACGAGCAGTACTTC. The chain joins TRBV28 to TRBJ2-7; 7 nucleotides match TRBD1. The CDR3 contains 15 residues. Germline V gene sequence: CDR1 MDHEN, CDR2 SYDVKM. J was trimmed by 0 bases and V by 5 bases; bases with no gene match: 7.

This chain joins TRBV2 and TRBJ2-5, with 8 bases fitting TRBD2. The end of the DNA fits TRBJ2-7 better, so the J call may be wrong. The CDR3 runs 16 residues. From germline, CDR1 is SNHLY and CDR2 FYNNEI. This CDR3 reads CASSRERELLSYEQYF. CDR3 nucleotide sequence: TGTGCCAGCAGCCGAGAGCGGGAGTTATTGTCCTACGAGCAGTACTTC.

This chain links TRBV29-1 with TRBJ2-1, with TRBD2 matching 9 bases. J lost 10 bases, V lost 4 bases, and 8 bases had no gene match. Germline V gives CDR1 SQVTM, CDR2 ANQGSEA. CDR3 length: 13 residues. The CDR3 DNA follows: TGCAGCGTTGTGGATAGCGGGGGAACAGAGCAGTTCTTC. This encodes CSVVDSGGTEQFF.

The chain has TRBV4-1 and TRBJ2-1; the match to TRBD2 covers 7 bases. With 0 bases clipped from V and 5 bases from J, the junction kept 7 bases outside the gene matches. CDR1 is MGHRA and CDR2 is YSYEKL in the germline V gene. The length of the CDR3 is 16 residues. This CDR3 reads CASSQEGGGGNNEQFF. As DNA, the CDR3 is TGCGCCAGCAGCCAAGAAGGTGGGGGGGGGAACAATGAGCAGTTCTTC.

This chain links TRBV5-6 with TRBJ1-1, with D uncertain. With 3 bases removed from V and 5 bases from J, the gap between germline ends came to 5 bases. The CDR3 extends over 11 amino acids. Germline loops: CDR1 SGHDT, CDR2 YYEEEE. CDR3 in DNA: TGTGCCAGCAGCTCCGTAACTGAAGCTTTCTTT. Translated: CASSSVTEAFF. The complete variable domain, with remaining parts taken from reference TRBV5-6 and TRBJ1-1, reads DAGVTQSPTHLIKTRGQQVTLRCSPKSGHDTVSWYQQALGQGPQFIFQYYEEEERQRGNFPDRFSGHQFPNYSSELNVNALLLGDSALYLCASSSVTEAFFGQGTRLTVV.

CDR3 nucleotides: TGTGCCAGCAGTTCCCGGGGGTTCAATAACTATGGCTACACCTTC. It specifies CASSSRGFNNYGYTF. V and J are TRBV28 and TRBJ1-2, with D maybe TRBD1 (5 bases). Germline loops: CDR1 MDHEN, CDR2 SYDVKM. Trimming took 4 bases from V and 1 from J, leaving 13 bases between them. The CDR3 spans 15 residues.

The rearrangement uses TRBV6-5 and TRBJ1-1; maybe TRBD1 (6 bases). The CDR3 length is 13 residues. Germline loops: CDR1 MNHEY, CDR2 SVGAGI. V lost 6 bases and J lost 5, with 13 bases in between. The CDR3 DNA reads TGTGCCAGCAGAACAGGGTGGACAACTGAAGCTTTCTTT. Translated: CASRTGWTTEAFF.

V and J are TRBV5-4 and TRBJ2-5, with a possible D match to TRBD2 (7 bases). CDR3 length: 12 amino acids. Trimming pared 3 bases from V and 7 bases from J, leaving 10 bases between. Germline V lookup: CDR1 SGHNT, CDR2 YYREEE (reference sequence). This chain's CDR3 is CASSWGGGTQYF. The CDR3 nucleotides are TGTGCCAGCAGCTGGGGGGGCGGGACCCAGTACTTC.

The chain has TRBV7-8 and TRBJ1-2; perhaps TRBD1 as D (6 bases). CDR1 SGHVS and CDR2 FQNEAQ come from the germline V gene. CDR3 length: 13 amino acids. V lost 5 bases and J lost 8, with 15 bases in between. The CDR3 is CASSPGELMGYTF. In DNA, the CDR3 is TGTGCCAGCAGCCCAGGGGAACTAATGGGCTACACCTTC.

This clone has only one observation. This chain uses TRBV27 with TRBJ1-1; no reliable D call. V was trimmed by 2 bases and J by 3 bases, leaving 7 bases between them. This CDR3 region has 13 residues. Germline CDR1 and CDR2: MNHEY and SMNVEV (reference sequence). This CDR3 reads CASSLTQYTEAFF. In DNA, the CDR3 is TGTGCCAGCAGTTTAACGCAGTACACTGAAGCTTTCTTT.

This chain joins TRBV13 and TRBJ1-1; the D gene is possibly TRBD1 (5 bases). Per germline, CDR1 PRHDT and CDR2 FYEKMQ (reference sequence). Trimming stripped 7 bases from V and 4 bases from J, with 13 bases between. This CDR3 spans 13 amino acids. Written as DNA, the CDR3 is TGTGCCAGCAACCCTTCTGGGGGCACTGAAGCTTTCTTT. It encodes CASNPSGGTEAFF.

The chain joins TRBV2 to TRBJ2-3; the D gene is possibly TRBD2 (5 bases). The CDR3 sequence is 15 residues long. V was cut by 3 bases and J by 3 bases, with 13 bases left in between. Germline values: CDR1 SNHLY, CDR2 FYNNEI. CDR3 in amino acids: CASSDEGSPTDTQYF. CDR3 DNA sequence: TGTGCCAGCAGTGATGAAGGGAGTCCTACAGATACGCAGTATTTT.

In DNA form, the CDR3 reads TGTGCCAGCAGCGGACTAGCGGGATTAGAGGATACGCAGTATTTT. Translating it yields CASSGLAGLEDTQYF. The gene calls are TRBV9 and TRBJ2-3; 11 bases are shared with TRBD2. Germline V lookup: CDR1 SGDLS, CDR2 YYNGEE. The CDR3 has 15 amino acids. J was trimmed by 6 bases and V by 3 bases; bases with no gene match: 6.

J is TRBJ1-2 and V is TRBV27; TRBD1 agrees at 8 bases. Unmatched junction bases numbered 8, after V lost 6 bases and J lost 8 bases. The CDR3 consists of 13 residues. The V gene's germline CDR1 is MNHEY and CDR2 SMNVEV (reference sequence). CDR3 protein: CASSGTGLGGYTF. The CDR3 region has the DNA TGTGCCAGCAGCGGGACAGGCCTCGGGGGCTACACCTTC.

The V and J genes are TRBV28 and TRBJ1-5; TRBD1 matches 9 bases. V trimming: 4 bases; J trimming: 6 bases; junction bases outside the gene matches: 7. The CDR3 runs 15 residues. The germline V gene has CDR1 MDHEN and CDR2 SYDVKM. CDR3 DNA: TGTGCCAGCAGTTCACAGGGGGCTGGGGGTCAGCCCCAGCATTTT. Its translation is CASSSQGAGGQPQHF.

The chain recombines TRBV10-2 with TRBJ1-5; 7 bases map to TRBD1. CDR1 WSHSY and CDR2 SAAADI come from the germline V gene. Trimming at V came to 7 bases and at J to 5 bases, leaving 11 bases not matched to a gene. The CDR3 has 15 amino acids. CDR3 in DNA: TGCGCCAGCACTCCGGGACAGCCACTTTATCAGCCCCAGCATTTT. It specifies CASTPGQPLYQPQHF.

This clone was seen only once. The chain links TRBV19 to TRBJ2-1; 9 bases are a match to TRBD2. This CDR3 region has 16 residues. Per the germline V gene, CDR1 is LNHDA and CDR2 is SQIVND (reference sequence). The J segment lost 5 bases and the V segment lost 3 bases, leaving 8 bases of the junction unmatched. The CDR3, as DNA: TGTGCCAGTAGTATTTTCCTAGCGGGACTCGACAATGAGCAGTTCTTC. This gives the protein CASSIFLAGLDNEQFF.

The genes are TRBV9 and TRBJ2-7, with TRBD1 identical over 7 bases. Germline lookup yields CDR1 SGDLS and CDR2 YYNGEE. J was trimmed by 1 base and V by 3 bases; bases with no gene match: 13. The CDR3 extends over 17 amino acids. This CDR3 reads CASSGTGIGGKSYEQYF. CDR3 in DNA: TGTGCCAGCAGCGGGACAGGTATCGGTGGGAAATCCTACGAGCAGTACTTC.

The chain links TRBV5-6 to TRBJ1-2; no clear D gene. The CDR3 loop spans 13 amino acids. Trimming removed 0 bases from V and 6 bases from J, with 9 bases in between. Germline V gene data show CDR1 as SGHDT and CDR2 as YYEEEE. CDR3: CASSLGFRNGYTF. The CDR3 DNA sequence: TGTGCCAGCAGCTTGGGTTTCCGGAATGGCTACACCTTC. Together with reference TRBV5-6 and TRBJ1-2, the CDR3 gives the full variable domain: DAGVTQSPTHLIKTRGQQVTLRCSPKSGHDTVSWYQQALGQGPQFIFQYYEEEERQRGNFPDRFSGHQFPNYSSELNVNALLLGDSALYLCASSLGFRNGYTFGSGTRLTVV.

The V and J genes are TRBV7-9 and TRBJ2-1; D ambiguous. Trimming took 6 bases from V and 7 from J, leaving 10 bases between them. Germline-derived CDR1 and CDR2 are SEHNR and FQNEAQ (reference sequence). The CDR3 length is 12 residues. The CDR3 DNA is TGTGCCAGCAGACGAGACCGAAATGAGCAGTTCTTC. Its protein product is CASRRDRNEQFF.

This clone was detected only once. The chain recombines TRBV9 with TRBJ2-3; tentatively, D is TRBD1 or TRBD2 (5 bases each). Trimming took off 3 bases at V and 0 bases at J, with 11 bases between the two ends. The germline V gene encodes CDR1 SGDLS and CDR2 YYNGEE. The CDR3 runs to 15 residues. The CDR3 region is CASSADGTSTDTQYF. The CDR3 DNA reads TGTGCCAGCAGCGCGGACGGGACGAGCACAGATACGCAGTATTTT.

The sample holds a few counts of this clone. The J gene is TRBJ1-1, the V gene TRBV4-1, with D uncertain. Looked up from germline, CDR1 is MGHRA and CDR2 is YSYEKL. This CDR3 region has 13 residues. V lost 1 base to trimming and J lost 4 bases, with 7 bases between them. The CDR3 protein is CASSQGRATEAFF. In nucleotides, the CDR3 is TGCGCCAGCAGCCAAGGCCGGGCCACTGAAGCTTTCTTT.

The rearrangement joins TRBV5-6 to TRBJ2-7; 9 nucleotides agree with TRBD2. The CDR3 is 14 residues long. With V trimmed by 1 base and J by 6 bases, 5 bases remained unmatched. CDR1 SGHDT and CDR2 YYEEEE come from the germline V gene. As DNA, the CDR3 is TGTGCCAGCAGCTTGTTAGCGGGAGTTCTCGAGCAGTACTTC. It codes for CASSLLAGVLEQYF.

The V gene is TRBV5-4, the J gene TRBJ1-1; D gene uncertain. V gave up 4 bases and J gave up 6 bases, with 16 bases separating them. The CDR3 is made up of 14 amino acids. Per germline, CDR1 SGHNT and CDR2 YYREEE (reference sequence). This chain's CDR3 is CASSPYGPEPEAFF. CDR3 nucleotides: TGTGCCAGCAGCCCTTACGGTCCCGAACCTGAAGCTTTCTTT. The full variable domain, rest sourced from reference TRBV5-4 and TRBJ1-1, is ETGVTQSPTHLIKTRGQQVTLRCSSQSGHNTVSWYQQALGQGPQFIFQYYREEENGRGNFPPRFSGLQFPNYSSELNVNALELDDSALYLCASSPYGPEPEAFFGQGTRLTVV.

The CDR3: CASRPWGSSYNEQFF. CDR3 DNA: TGTGCCAGCAGGCCGTGGGGTAGCTCCTACAATGAGCAGTTCTTC. The chain has TRBV28 and TRBJ2-1; no firm D call. CDR3 length: 15 residues. V gave up 6 bases and J gave up 0 bases, with 12 bases separating them. The germline CDR1 and CDR2 sequences are MDHEN and SYDVKM.

This sequence joins TRBV6-6 and TRBJ2-7; 9 bases match TRBD1. The germline V gene has CDR1 MNHNY and CDR2 SVGAGI (reference sequence). The V gene end was trimmed by 6 bases and the J gene end by 7 bases; junction bases not matched to a gene: 10. The CDR3 consists of 14 residues. CDR3 bases: TGTGCCAGCAGGACCGGGACAGGGACTGAGGAGCAGTACTTC. Protein product: CASRTGTGTEEQYF.